The rows below give T cell receptor beta chains drawn from one sample of a study of shared clonotypes between healthy human individuals. Clones were read by immunoSEQ multiplex PCR, and TCRdb kept only the in-frame ones, dropping some. The table shows a few million clones, with approximately 95% occurring only once. The sample consisted of naive CD4+ T cells from PBMCs. Receptors originate from a man between 18 and 29 years old in good health. Some clones in this sample may be carry-over from other donors' samples. The CDR3 runs from the conserved cysteine through the conserved F or W. The D gene is left open where the match is weak. The size of a clone is reported for some rows only, either as once, few or many, or as a class for expanded clones.

J gene: TRBJ2-6; clone size: -; D gene: TRBD1; V gene: TRBV13; CDR3 DNA: TGTGCCAGCAGCTCCCTAGGGGACAGGGGCTCTGGGGCCAACGTCCTGACTTTC; CDR3 protein: CASSSLGDRGSGANVLTF
J gene: TRBJ2-1; clone size: -; D gene: TRBD2; V gene: TRBV6-1; CDR3 DNA: TGTGCCAGCAGTGAAATTGGCGGGAGGAGGGCAAATGAGCAGTTCTTC; CDR3 protein: CASSEIGGRRANEQFF
J gene: TRBJ1-2; clone size: -; D gene: TRBD1; V gene: TRBV6-6; CDR3 DNA: TGTGCCAGCAGTTACGGACAGGGGATCTATGGCTACACCTTC; CDR3 protein: CASSYGQGIYGYTF
J gene: TRBJ1-2; clone size: -; D gene: -; V gene: TRBV7-9; CDR3 DNA: TGTGCCAGCAGCTTGGTTGCGGCAAACTATGGCTACACCTTC; CDR3 protein: CASSLVAANYGYTF
J gene: TRBJ2-5; clone size: -; D gene: TRBD2; V gene: TRBV5-1; CDR3 DNA: TGCGCCAGCAGCTTGGCTAGCGGGAGCAGTGACCAAGAGACCCAGTACTTC; CDR3 protein: CASSLASGSSDQETQYF
J gene: TRBJ2-7; clone size: -; D gene: TRBD1; V gene: TRBV28; CDR3 DNA: TGTGCCAGCACTAGGGACAGGGTTCAGCACGAGCAGTACTTC; CDR3 protein: CASTRDRVQHEQYF
J gene: TRBJ1-2; clone size: -; D gene: -; V gene: TRBV5-1; CDR3 DNA: TGCGCCAGCACCCCCGACCAGGGGCCTGGCTACACCTTC; CDR3 protein: CASTPDQGPGYTF
J gene: TRBJ2-1; clone size: -; D gene: TRBD2; V gene: TRBV4-2; CDR3 DNA: TGTGCCAGCAGCCACCTAGCGGGAGGGCCAGGCAATGAGCAGTTCTTC; CDR3 protein: CASSHLAGGPGNEQFF
J gene: TRBJ2-6; clone size: -; D gene: TRBD1; V gene: TRBV19; CDR3 DNA: TGTGCCAGTAGTACGGATGGGACAGGGCGGATCTCTGGGGCCAACGTCCTGACTTTC; CDR3 protein: CASSTDGTGRISGANVLTF
J gene: TRBJ1-5; clone size: few; D gene: -; V gene: TRBV25-1; CDR3 DNA: TGTGCCAGCAGTGGGTCGGGCGGGTGGCCCCAGCATTTT; CDR3 protein: CASSGSGGWPQHF
J gene: TRBJ2-7; clone size: -; D gene: TRBD2; V gene: TRBV5-1; CDR3 DNA: TGCGCCAGCAGCCTCTTCGGGACTAGCTCCTACGAGCAGTACTTC; CDR3 protein: CASSLFGTSSYEQYF
J gene: TRBJ1-2; clone size: -; D gene: TRBD1; V gene: TRBV18; CDR3 DNA: TGTGCCAGCTCACCATTTTACAGACAGGGGGCACCCAACTATGGCTACACCTTC; CDR3 protein: CASSPFYRQGAPNYGYTF
J gene: TRBJ2-5; clone size: -; D gene: TRBD1; V gene: TRBV10-3; CDR3 DNA: TGTGCCATCAGCTATGGGACAGGGGGCCAAGAGACCCAGTACTTC; CDR3 protein: CAISYGTGGQETQYF
J gene: TRBJ2-3; clone size: once; D gene: -; V gene: TRBV5-1; CDR3 DNA: TGCGCCAGCAGCTTTTCTCAGGGCGGAGATACGCAGTATTTT; CDR3 protein: CASSFSQGGDTQYF
J gene: TRBJ2-7; clone size: -; D gene: -; V gene: TRBV7-2; CDR3 DNA: TGTGCCAGCAGCTTATCTATTACAGAGTACGAGCAGTACTTC; CDR3 protein: CASSLSITEYEQYF
J gene: TRBJ1-2; clone size: -; D gene: -; V gene: TRBV11-2; CDR3 DNA: TGTGCCAGCAGGGCACCGGGACTAATTTCACATGGCTACACCTTC; CDR3 protein: CASRAPGLISHGYTF
J gene: TRBJ2-3; clone size: -; D gene: TRBD2; V gene: TRBV9; CDR3 DNA: TGTGCCAGCACGGGGGGATTACAGCGGCCCAGCCGTACAGATACGCAGTATTTT; CDR3 protein: CASTGGLQRPSRTDTQYF
J gene: TRBJ1-2; clone size: -; D gene: -; V gene: TRBV7-6; CDR3 DNA: TGTGCCAGCAGCCCCTCCAGTGGGAATGGCTACACCTTC; CDR3 protein: CASSPSSGNGYTF
J gene: TRBJ2-1; clone size: -; D gene: -; V gene: TRBV9; CDR3 DNA: TGTGCCAGCAGCGTAGCTCCCGGGAGCTCCTACAATGAGCAGTTCTTC; CDR3 protein: CASSVAPGSSYNEQFF
J gene: TRBJ1-2; clone size: -; D gene: -; V gene: TRBV5-1; CDR3 DNA: TGCGCCAGCAGCTTTGCAGGGTCCTATGGCTACACCTTC; CDR3 protein: CASSFAGSYGYTF
J gene: TRBJ2-2; clone size: few; D gene: -; V gene: TRBV27; CDR3 DNA: TGTGCCAGCAGCGAACGGCGAAACACCGGGGAGCTGTTTTTT; CDR3 protein: CASSERRNTGELFF
J gene: TRBJ1-1; clone size: -; D gene: -; V gene: TRBV6-6; CDR3 DNA: TGTGCCAGCAGTTACAGGGATGTGAGCACTGAAGCTTTCTTT; CDR3 protein: CASSYRDVSTEAFF
J gene: TRBJ2-5; clone size: -; D gene: TRBD2; V gene: TRBV5-1; CDR3 DNA: TGCGCCAGCAGCTTGGACAACCCTGGGGGGGCCCAGTACTTC; CDR3 protein: CASSLDNPGGAQYF
J gene: TRBJ2-1; clone size: -; D gene: TRBD1; V gene: TRBV7-9; CDR3 DNA: TGTGCCAGCAGTCGACAGGGGGCTTCCTACAATGAGCAGTTCTTC; CDR3 protein: CASSRQGASYNEQFF
J gene: TRBJ1-2; clone size: -; D gene: -; V gene: TRBV5-5; CDR3 DNA: TGTGCCAGCAGCTCGCCGGGCCGGGCTGGGCATGGCTACACCTTC; CDR3 protein: CASSSPGRAGHGYTF
J gene: TRBJ2-7; clone size: -; D gene: -; V gene: TRBV5-1; CDR3 DNA: TGCGCCAGCAGCCAGGAGTCGGAGCAGTACTTC; CDR3 protein: CASSQESEQYF
J gene: TRBJ1-1; clone size: -; D gene: -; V gene: TRBV7-9; CDR3 DNA: TGTGCCAGCACTTACTCTGCCCGCCAGGCCGGCGGGGTACCTGAAGCTTTCTTT; CDR3 protein: CASTYSARQAGGVPEAFF
J gene: TRBJ2-3; clone size: -; D gene: -; V gene: TRBV7-9; CDR3 DNA: TGTGCCAGCAGCTTCGTCGCGGGACTGGCAGATACGCAGTATTTT; CDR3 protein: CASSFVAGLADTQYF
J gene: TRBJ2-7; clone size: -; D gene: -; V gene: TRBV11-2; CDR3 DNA: TGTGCCAGCAGCTTATGGAGTAGCGGACCCTACGAGCAGTACTTC; CDR3 protein: CASSLWSSGPYEQYF
J gene: TRBJ2-1; clone size: -; D gene: -; V gene: TRBV29-1; CDR3 DNA: TGCAGCGTGTCTAGAGAGCAGTTCTTC; CDR3 protein: CSVSREQFF
J gene: TRBJ1-5; clone size: -; D gene: -; V gene: TRBV18; CDR3 DNA: TGTGCCAGCTCACCTGGACAGAGCAATCAGCCCCAGCATTTT; CDR3 protein: CASSPGQSNQPQHF
J gene: TRBJ2-2; clone size: -; D gene: -; V gene: TRBV29-1; CDR3 DNA: TGCAGCGTTGAAGAGGGAATTAAGGCCGGGGAGCTGTTTTTT; CDR3 protein: CSVEEGIKAGELFF
J gene: TRBJ2-1; clone size: once; D gene: TRBD2; V gene: TRBV6-1; CDR3 DNA: TGTGCCAGCCATAACAGCGGGAGGTCCTACAATGAGCAGTTCTTC; CDR3 protein: CASHNSGRSYNEQFF
J gene: TRBJ2-7; clone size: -; D gene: TRBD1; V gene: TRBV9; CDR3 DNA: TGTGCCAGCAGCGTATACGGGACAGGGATTTACGAGCAGTACTTC; CDR3 protein: CASSVYGTGIYEQYF
J gene: TRBJ2-4; clone size: -; D gene: TRBD2; V gene: TRBV4-1; CDR3 DNA: TGCGCCAGCAGCCAAGATAGACTAGCGGGGCCCCAATTAAACATTCAGTACTTC; CDR3 protein: CASSQDRLAGPQLNIQYF
J gene: TRBJ2-7; clone size: -; D gene: TRBD1; V gene: TRBV11-2; CDR3 DNA: TGTGCCAGCAGCCAAACTGCATCGACAGGGTCCTACGAGCAGTACTTC; CDR3 protein: CASSQTASTGSYEQYF
J gene: TRBJ2-5; clone size: once; D gene: -; V gene: TRBV6-1; CDR3 DNA: TGTGCCAGCAGCAGGGAGTACCAAGAGACCCAGTACTTC; CDR3 protein: CASSREYQETQYF
J gene: TRBJ1-5; clone size: -; D gene: -; V gene: TRBV28; CDR3 DNA: TGTGCCAGCAGTCCCCCACCCCTGGGAACTCGGCAAAATCAGCCCCAGCATTTT; CDR3 protein: CASSPPPLGTRQNQPQHF